Each of the 30 T cell receptor beta chains below was sequenced from the same sample in a study of neurological immune-mediated disorders. As for time point: technical triplicate 2. Using its own MiXCR run on the 5' RACE reads, TCRdb lists one record per CDR3 protein. The data show roughly 61,000 distinct CDR3 sequences, 24% seen once. Material: PBMCs. These receptors were obtained from a man aged 55 to 70 with HTLV-1-associated myelopathy (HAM/TSP).

This clonotype was counted at least ten times. V is TRBV6-1 and J is TRBJ1-6; possible D gene TRBD1, 5 bases. Germline V gene sequence: CDR1 MNHNS, CDR2 SASEGT. V lost 0 bases and J 6 bases, leaving 9 bases between the germline ends. The length of the CDR3 is 15 residues. The CDR3 protein is CASSEALTVNSPLHF. As DNA, the CDR3 is TGTGCCAGCAGTGAAGCGCTGACAGTTAATTCACCCCTCCACTTT.

This clonotype occurred many times. The CDR3 sequence: CASSLVSRTFTEAFF. DNA for the CDR3: TGTGCCAGCAGCTTAGTCTCCCGCACTTTCACTGAAGCTTTCTTT. The rearrangement joins TRBV7-9 to TRBJ1-1, with unresolved D. Deletions cut 1 base from V and 4 bases from J, with 13 bases between. Germline assignment: CDR1 SEHNR and CDR2 FQNEAQ (reference sequence). This CDR3 has 15 residues.

This clonotype was seen repeatedly, ten times or more. The V gene is TRBV7-3, the J gene TRBJ2-2; D might be TRBD2 (6 bases). V dropped 5 bases and J dropped 5 bases, with 21 bases sitting between them. This CDR3 is built from 17 residues. Germline values: CDR1 SGHTA, CDR2 FQGTGA. Here the CDR3 reads CASSLSAGGVATGELFF. The CDR3 DNA reads as TGTGCCAGCAGCCTCTCAGCGGGTGGGGTCGCGACCGGGGAGCTGTTTTTT.

In this sample, this clonotype turned up many times. This rearrangement joins TRBV28 to TRBJ2-1, with D possibly matching TRBD1 (6 bases). There are 13 residues in the CDR3. From germline, CDR1 is MDHEN and CDR2 SYDVKM. The CDR3 reads CVSRTASYNEQFF. CDR3 bases: TGTGTCAGTCGGACAGCCTCCTACAATGAGCAGTTCTTC.

The chain uses TRBV7-9 and TRBJ1-3; 7 positions agree with TRBD1. The CDR3 sequence is 16 residues long. V gave up 3 bases and J gave up 3 bases; unmatched junction bases: 8. Germline V lookup: CDR1 SEHNR, CDR2 FQNEAQ (reference sequence). This CDR3 is CASSFQQGQNGNTIYF. For the CDR3, the DNA is TGTGCCAGCAGCTTCCAACAGGGGCAGAATGGAAACACCATATATTTT.

This clonotype was counted ten times or more. The J gene is TRBJ2-1, the V gene TRBV10-1, with D tentatively TRBD1 (6 bases). In germline, CDR1 is WNHNN, CDR2 SYGVQD (reference sequence). The CDR3 totals 13 residues. V was clipped by 6 bases and J by 12 bases, with 18 bases between them. The DNA of the CDR3 is TGCGCCAGCAGGGACCCCCGGACAGACGGGCAGTTCTTC. Translating gives CASRDPRTDGQFF.

The chain recombines TRBV25-1 with TRBJ2-1; D call uncertain. V shed 2 bases and J shed 4 bases, with 12 bases lying between them. This CDR3 contains 15 residues. Germline-derived CDR1 and CDR2 are MGHDK and SYGVNS. CDR3 nucleotide sequence: TGTGCCAGCAGTGAAGGCAGCCTTCTATACAATGAGCAGTTCTTC. Protein sequence: CASSEGSLLYNEQFF.

This clonotype was seen many times. V and J are TRBV20-1 and TRBJ2-7, with TRBD2 identical over 15 bases. The V gene's germline CDR1 is DFQATT and CDR2 SNEGSKA (reference sequence). There are 15 residues in the CDR3. V trimming: 0 bases; J trimming: 4 bases; junction bases outside the gene matches: 1. This chain's CDR3 is CSARDGTSGRYEQYF. As DNA, the CDR3 is TGCAGTGCTAGAGACGGGACTAGCGGGAGGTACGAGCAGTACTTC.

This clonotype was found many times. The V gene is TRBV28, the J gene TRBJ2-1, with a weak D call TRBD2 (5 bases). The CDR3 consists of 15 residues. Germline V gene sequence: CDR1 MDHEN, CDR2 SYDVKM. Trimming stripped 10 bases from V and 0 bases from J, with 16 bases between. The CDR3 nucleotides read TGTGCCACCCTGATTAGCGATCCCTCCTACAATGAGCAGTTCTTC. Its translation is CATLISDPSYNEQFF.

This clonotype was seen many times. The rearrangement joins TRBV7-3 to TRBJ2-2; TRBD2 agrees at 10 bases. The trim removed 3 bases at V and 5 bases at J, leaving 0 bases unmatched. The germline V gene has CDR1 SGHTA and CDR2 FQGTGA. The CDR3 sequence is 14 residues long. CDR3 loop: CASSLTSGTGELFF. The DNA of the CDR3 is TGTGCCAGCAGCTTGACTAGCGGGACCGGGGAGCTGTTTTTT.

This clonotype was counted many times. This chain joins TRBV5-1 and TRBJ2-2; no clear D gene. V dropped 2 bases and J dropped 5 bases, with 7 bases sitting between them. CDR3 length: 13 amino acids. Germline assignment: CDR1 SGHRS and CDR2 YFSETQ. This CDR3 reads CASSFIETGELFF. DNA of the CDR3: TGCGCCAGCAGCTTTATCGAGACCGGGGAGCTGTTTTTT.

The rearrangement links TRBV20-1 to TRBJ2-4; maybe TRBD2 (5 bases). Germline CDR1 is DFQATT and CDR2 is SNEGSKA (reference sequence). The CDR3 extends over 15 amino acids. Trimming took off 1 base at V and 5 bases at J, with 15 bases between the two ends. In DNA form, the CDR3 reads TGCAGTGCTAGAGGCCTCGGGGTCGAGGAAAACATTCAGTACTTC. The encoded protein is CSARGLGVEENIQYF.

This clonotype was seen repeatedly, ten times or more. This rearrangement joins TRBV11-2 to TRBJ2-5, with D hard to call. Germline loops: CDR1 SGHAT, CDR2 FQNNGV. There are 15 residues in the CDR3. V lost 5 bases, J lost 5 bases, and 18 bases lay in between. The CDR3 reads CASSVDGTPRETQYF. The CDR3 DNA reads TGTGCCAGCAGCGTCGACGGAACACCCCGGGAGACCCAGTACTTC.

This CDR3 is CSVDQGETQYF. The CDR3 DNA sequence: TGCAGCGTTGACCAGGGAGAGACCCAGTACTTC. The genes are TRBV29-1 and TRBJ2-5; D possibly corresponds to TRBD1 (5 bases). This CDR3 is built from 11 residues. The V and J ends lost 3 bases and 4 bases respectively, with 6 bases between them. The germline CDR1 and CDR2 sequences are SQVTM and ANQGSEA.

This clonotype appeared many times. CDR3: CASSFPAGGLSTDTQYF. Written as DNA, the CDR3 is TGTGCCAGCAGCTTTCCCGCGGGGGGCCTCAGCACAGATACGCAGTATTTT. The chain couples TRBV5-8 to TRBJ2-3, with TRBD2 matching over 8 bases. The CDR3 is made up of 17 amino acids. The germline gives CDR1 SGHTS, CDR2 YDEGEE. J gave up 0 bases and V 2 bases, and 8 bases lay outside the gene matches. Complete variable domain (other parts from reference TRBV5-8 and TRBJ2-3): EAGVTQSPTHLIKTRGQQATLRCSPISGHTSVYWYQQALGLGLQFLLWYDEGEERNRGNFPPRFSGRQFPNYSSELNVNALELEDSALYLCASSFPAGGLSTDTQYFGPGTRLTVL.

This clonotype showed up many times. J is TRBJ1-2 and V is TRBV20-1, with D possibly matching TRBD1 (6 bases). Trimming left V 6 bases short and J 4 bases short, with 18 bases between. Germline assignment: CDR1 DFQATT and CDR2 SNEGSKA (reference sequence). This CDR3 comprises 14 residues. The CDR3 loop reads CSANSQGPFYGYTF. CDR3 DNA: TGCAGTGCCAATTCACAGGGCCCCTTCTATGGCTACACCTTC.

This clonotype has a count of ten or more. The chain couples TRBV7-9 to TRBJ1-1; D is uncertain. V was trimmed by 5 bases and J by 3 bases, leaving 16 bases between them. This CDR3 comprises 15 residues. From germline, CDR1 is SEHNR and CDR2 FQNEAQ (reference sequence). The CDR3 sequence: CASSLGGLYDTEAFF. The CDR3 DNA follows: TGTGCCAGCAGCCTAGGTGGATTGTACGACACTGAAGCTTTCTTT.

This clonotype was detected ten times or more. The chain carries TRBV5-1 and TRBJ2-7, with 8 bases aligning to TRBD2. CDR3 size: 15 residues. Germline loops: CDR1 SGHRS, CDR2 YFSETQ. J lost 2 bases, V lost 3 bases, and 7 bases had no gene match. DNA of the CDR3: TGCGCCAGCAGCTCGGGGGGCGGGAGGACCTACGAGCAGTACTTC. It codes for CASSSGGGRTYEQYF.

The genes are TRBV20-1 and TRBJ2-3; D call uncertain. Looked up from germline, CDR1 is DFQATT and CDR2 is SNEGSKA (reference sequence). The CDR3 sequence is 12 residues long. This chain's CDR3 is CSLTAVADTQYF. The CDR3 DNA reads TGCAGCCTAACGGCGGTCGCAGATACGCAGTATTTT.

This clonotype was recorded at least ten times. CDR3 DNA: TGTGCCAGCAGTTTATGGACAGGGAGGAATGAGCAGTTCTTC. Its protein product is CASSLWTGRNEQFF. The chain carries TRBV12-3 or TRBV12-4 and TRBJ2-1; 8 positions agree with TRBD1. The CDR3 covers 14 residues. V was clipped by 2 bases and J by 7 bases; unmatched bases: 4.

This clonotype was observed many times. The V gene is TRBV29-1, the J gene TRBJ1-1; D possibly corresponds to TRBD1 (5 bases). V was clipped by 4 bases and J by 1 base, with 13 bases between them. Germline-derived CDR1 and CDR2 are SQVTM and ANQGSEA. This CDR3 comprises 14 residues. The CDR3 DNA follows: TGCAGCGTTGGGGGACGGGCTTGGAACACTGAAGCTTTCTTT. It encodes CSVGGRAWNTEAFF.

This clonotype has at least ten counts. The genes are TRBV7-2 and TRBJ2-2; 11 bases fit TRBD2. After removal of 4 bases from V and 6 bases from J, the junction contained 19 bases not matched to a gene. The CDR3 spans 20 residues. The germline V gene encodes CDR1 SGHTA and CDR2 FQGNSA. Here the CDR3 DNA reads TGTGCCAGCAGCTGGAGGGGACATAGCGGGAGGGCCCTTGGTTCCGGGGAGCTGTTTTTT. Its protein product is CASSWRGHSGRALGSGELFF.

The CDR3 region is CSVAGTGVTPYEQYF. CDR3 bases: TGCAGCGTAGCCGGGACAGGGGTCACTCCCTACGAGCAGTACTTC. The chain uses TRBV29-1 and TRBJ2-7; TRBD1 aligns across 10 bases. The V and J ends lost 6 bases and 2 bases, in that order; junction bases with no gene match: 10. The CDR3 contains 15 residues. Germline V gene sequence: CDR1 SQVTM, CDR2 ANQGSEA.

This clonotype appeared many times. The V and J genes are TRBV9 and TRBJ1-2, with 9 bases lining up with TRBD1. V lost 3 bases, J lost 1 base, and 19 bases stayed unmatched. The CDR3 totals 20 residues. CDR1 is SGDLS and CDR2 is YYNGEE in the germline V gene. CDR3 in DNA: TGTGCCAGCAGCGGAACCGGGACAGGGACCACGGGCACTCGTAACTATGGCTACACCTTC. This gives the protein CASSGTGTGTTGTRNYGYTF.

This clonotype came up many times. This chain links TRBV5-1 with TRBJ2-1; 12 bases line up with TRBD2. Germline values: CDR1 SGHRS, CDR2 YFSETQ. The CDR3 loop spans 16 amino acids. The V segment lost 4 bases and the J segment 9 bases; nucleotides outside the gene matches: 11. CDR3 sequence reads: CASSVGGLAGASEQFF. The CDR3 region has the DNA TGCGCCAGCAGCGTGGGGGGACTAGCGGGTGCTAGTGAGCAGTTCTTC. Combining the CDR3 with reference TRBV5-1 and TRBJ2-1 gives the whole variable domain KAGVTQTPRYLIKTRGQQVTLSCSPISGHRSVSWYQQTPGQGLQFLFEYFSETQRNKGNFPGRFSGRQFSNSRSEMNVSTLELGDSALYLCASSVGGLAGASEQFFGPGTRLTVL.

The chain carries TRBV7-2 and TRBJ2-1, with D possibly being TRBD2 (7 bases). CDR3 length equals 13 residues. The V gene lost 5 bases and the J gene lost 7 bases, with 12 bases spanning the gap. Germline CDR1 reads SGHTA; CDR2 reads FQGNSA. As DNA, the CDR3 is TGTGCCAGCAGCCCGGGGGGCGGGAATGAGCAGTTCTTC. Protein: CASSPGGGNEQFF. The full variable domain, with the rest looked up from reference TRBV7-2 and TRBJ2-1, is GAGVSQSPSNKVTEKGKDVELRCDPISGHTALYWYRQSLGQGLEFLIYFQGNSAPDKSGLPSDRFSAERTGGSVSTLTIQRTQQEDSAVYLCASSPGGGNEQFFGPGTRLTVL.

The chain carries TRBV5-1 and TRBJ1-2; D is possibly TRBD1 (5 bases). Germline V gene sequence: CDR1 SGHRS, CDR2 YFSETQ. V was clipped by 4 bases and J by 4 bases, with 17 bases between them. The CDR3 extends over 15 amino acids. This chain's CDR3 is CASSPGTAGSYGYTF. The DNA of the CDR3 is TGCGCCAGCAGCCCCGGGACTGCCGGTAGCTATGGCTACACCTTC.

As for this clonotype: Mismatch with germline at one junction end may stem from a read error. This sequence joins TRBV5-6 and TRBJ2-3; D is undetermined. CDR1 is SGHDT, CDR2 YYEEEE, per germline. This CDR3 contains 11 residues. CDR3 loop: CTSSRVDTQYF. The CDR3 DNA reads as TGTACCAGTAGCAGAGTCGATACGCAGTATTTT.

This clonotype appeared many times. The chain combines TRBV11-2 with TRBJ2-3; D unresolved. V was shortened by 0 bases and J by 3 bases, with 10 bases between the two germline ends. The length of the CDR3 is 15 residues. Germline V CDR1 and CDR2: SGHAT, FQNNGV. This CDR3 is CASSLDSGWTDTQYF. The CDR3, as DNA: TGTGCCAGCAGCTTAGATTCGGGCTGGACAGATACGCAGTATTTT.

This clonotype was detected a few times. CDR3 DNA: TGTGCCACCAGTGATTTGACCCCGACTAGCGGGAGGGTTGAGCAGTTCTTC. Amino acid sequence: CATSDLTPTSGRVEQFF. The rearrangement links TRBV24-1 to TRBJ2-1; TRBD2 agrees at 14 bases. Per the germline V gene, CDR1 is KGHDR and CDR2 is SFDVKD. The CDR3 consists of 17 residues. The V segment lost 0 bases and the J segment 9 bases; nucleotides outside the gene matches: 6.